This TCR beta chain is from a study of T cells after yellow fever vaccination. The germline V gene has CDR1 GTSNPN and CDR2 SVGIG (reference sequence). The germline V and J ends were trimmed by 3 bases and 1 base, with 6 bases remaining between them. This CDR3 region has 12 residues. Study-level findings and limits: FACS-sorted repertoires could harbor abundant contaminating bulk-population clonotypes. Among all clonotypes, a small share was observed in both CD4 and CD8 compartments. Re-detected after boosting: most primary clones, 96% of CD4 and around 86% of CD8.

Concerning this clonotype itself: The antigen remains undetermined.

The 5'RACE template-switching step produced TCR cDNA and added a universal primer site and UMIs. In TCRdb, the 5' RACE reads were re-called with MiXCR into one record per CDR3 protein. The data show under 550,000 distinct CDR3 sequences, 21% seen once. Sequencing was performed on PBMCs, taken around 3 weeks after the first yellow fever vaccination. The receptor was derived from a man in his late teens or twenties who received the YFV17D yellow fever vaccine. The chain combines TRBV30 with TRBJ1-1, with D unclear. CDR3 amino acids: CAWSRPNTEAFF. For the CDR3, the DNA is TGTGCCTGGAGCCGCCCGAACACTGAAGCTTTCTTT.